This TCR beta chain was sequenced during a study of shared T cell receptors in the human thymus. Germline V gene sequence: CDR1 SGHRS, CDR2 YFSETQ. There are 19 residues in the CDR3. V lost 5 bases, J lost 0 bases, and 10 bases stayed unmatched. Method: immunoSEQ multiplex PCR; TCRdb's copy keeps in-frame clones and lacks some. The sample yields 65,000 to 70,000 clones, more than 90% seen once. The V call is TRBV5-1, the J call TRBJ1-6; TRBD1 matches at 11 bases. Source material: thymocytes. The receptor was derived from a human donor. CDR3 coding DNA: TGCGCCAGCAGACCGGGACAGGGGGATGTTAGCTCCTATAATTCACCCCTCCACTTT. Its protein is CASRPGQGDVSSYNSPLHF.